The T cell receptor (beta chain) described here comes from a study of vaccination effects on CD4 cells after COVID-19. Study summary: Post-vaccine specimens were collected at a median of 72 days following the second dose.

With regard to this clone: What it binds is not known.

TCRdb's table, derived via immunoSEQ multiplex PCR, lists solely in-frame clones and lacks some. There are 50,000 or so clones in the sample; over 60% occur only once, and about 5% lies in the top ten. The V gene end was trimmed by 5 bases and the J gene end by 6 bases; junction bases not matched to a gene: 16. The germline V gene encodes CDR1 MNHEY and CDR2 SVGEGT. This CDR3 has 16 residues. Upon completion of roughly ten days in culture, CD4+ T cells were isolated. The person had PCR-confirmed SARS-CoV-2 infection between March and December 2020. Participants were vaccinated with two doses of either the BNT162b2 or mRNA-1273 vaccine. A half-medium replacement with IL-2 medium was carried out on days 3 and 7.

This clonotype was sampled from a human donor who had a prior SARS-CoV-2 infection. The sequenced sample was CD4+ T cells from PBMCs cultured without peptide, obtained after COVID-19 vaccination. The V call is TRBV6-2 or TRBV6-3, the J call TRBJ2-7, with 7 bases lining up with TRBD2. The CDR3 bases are TGTGCCAGCAGTCCCTTTGGTAGTGGGAGGGCCCCCGAGCAGTACTTC. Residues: CASSPFGSGRAPEQYF.